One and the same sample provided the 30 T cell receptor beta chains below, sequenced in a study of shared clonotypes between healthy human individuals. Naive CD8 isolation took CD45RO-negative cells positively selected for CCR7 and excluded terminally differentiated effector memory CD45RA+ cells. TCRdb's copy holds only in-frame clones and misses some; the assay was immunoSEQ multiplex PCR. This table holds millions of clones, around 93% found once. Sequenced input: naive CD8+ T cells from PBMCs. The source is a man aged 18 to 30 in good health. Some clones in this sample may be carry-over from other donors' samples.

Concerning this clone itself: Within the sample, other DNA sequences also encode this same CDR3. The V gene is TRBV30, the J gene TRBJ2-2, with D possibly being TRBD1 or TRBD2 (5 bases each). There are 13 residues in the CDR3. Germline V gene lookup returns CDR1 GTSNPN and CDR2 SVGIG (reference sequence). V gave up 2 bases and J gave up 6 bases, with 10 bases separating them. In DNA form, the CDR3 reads TGTGCCTGGAGTTTCGGGGCGGCCGGGGAGCTGTTTTTT. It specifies CAWSFGAAGELFF.

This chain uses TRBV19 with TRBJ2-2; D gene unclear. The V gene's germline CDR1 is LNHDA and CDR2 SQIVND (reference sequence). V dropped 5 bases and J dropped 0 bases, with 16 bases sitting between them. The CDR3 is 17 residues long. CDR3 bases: TGTGCCAGTAGTCCCCTCAGTAAATTATCGAACACCGGGGAGCTGTTTTTT. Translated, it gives CASSPLSKLSNTGELFF.

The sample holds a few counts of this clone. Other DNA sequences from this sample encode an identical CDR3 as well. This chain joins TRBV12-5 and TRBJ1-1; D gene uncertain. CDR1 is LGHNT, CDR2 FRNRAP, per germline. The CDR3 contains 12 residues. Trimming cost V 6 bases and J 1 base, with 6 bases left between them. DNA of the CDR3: TGTGCTAGTGGGGGTGGGAACACTGAAGCTTTCTTT. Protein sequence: CASGGGNTEAFF.

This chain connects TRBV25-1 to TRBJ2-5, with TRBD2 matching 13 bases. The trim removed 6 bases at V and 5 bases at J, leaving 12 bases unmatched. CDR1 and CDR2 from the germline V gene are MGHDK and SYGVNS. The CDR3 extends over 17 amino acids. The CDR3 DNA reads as TGTGCCAGCAGAGGGGGCCCCGGACTAGCGGGAGCGGAGACCCAGTACTTC. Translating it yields CASRGGPGLAGAETQYF. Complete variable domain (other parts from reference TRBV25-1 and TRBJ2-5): EADIYQTPRYLVIGTGKKITLECSQTMGHDKMYWYQQDPGMELHLIHYSYGVNSTEKGDLSSESTVSRIRTEHFPLTLESARPSHTSQYLCASRGGPGLAGAETQYFGPGTRLLVL.

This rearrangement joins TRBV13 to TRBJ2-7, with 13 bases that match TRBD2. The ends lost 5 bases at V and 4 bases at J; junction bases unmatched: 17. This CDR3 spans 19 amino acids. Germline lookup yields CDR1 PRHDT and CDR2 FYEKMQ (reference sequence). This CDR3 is CASSTRRTSGSFVGYEQYF. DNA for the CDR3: TGTGCCAGCAGCACCCGACGGACTAGCGGGAGTTTCGTCGGGTACGAGCAGTACTTC.

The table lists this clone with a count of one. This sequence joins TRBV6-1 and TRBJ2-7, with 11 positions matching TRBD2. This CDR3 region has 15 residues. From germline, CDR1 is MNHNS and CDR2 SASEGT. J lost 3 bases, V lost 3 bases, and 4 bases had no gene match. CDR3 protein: CASSEGLAELYEQYF. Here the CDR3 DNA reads TGTGCCAGCAGTGAGGGACTAGCGGAACTCTACGAGCAGTACTTC.

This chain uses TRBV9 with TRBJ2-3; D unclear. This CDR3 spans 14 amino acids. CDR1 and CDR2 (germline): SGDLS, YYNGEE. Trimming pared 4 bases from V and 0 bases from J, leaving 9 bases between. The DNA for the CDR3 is TGTGCCAGCAGCCCGTATCCTAGCACAGATACGCAGTATTTT. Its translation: CASSPYPSTDTQYF.

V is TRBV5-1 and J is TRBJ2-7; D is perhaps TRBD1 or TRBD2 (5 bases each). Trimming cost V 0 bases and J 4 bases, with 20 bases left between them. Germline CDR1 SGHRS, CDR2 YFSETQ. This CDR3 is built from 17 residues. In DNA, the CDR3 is TGCGCCAGCAGCTTGGAGGGACCCCAGTATCTACCGTACGAGCAGTACTTC. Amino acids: CASSLEGPQYLPYEQYF.

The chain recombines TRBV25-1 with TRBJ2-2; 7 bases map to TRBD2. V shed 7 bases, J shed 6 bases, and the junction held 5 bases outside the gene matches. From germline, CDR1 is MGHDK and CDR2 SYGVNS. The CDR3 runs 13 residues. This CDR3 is CASTTSKAGELFF. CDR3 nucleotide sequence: TGTGCCAGCACGACTAGCAAGGCCGGGGAGCTGTTTTTT.

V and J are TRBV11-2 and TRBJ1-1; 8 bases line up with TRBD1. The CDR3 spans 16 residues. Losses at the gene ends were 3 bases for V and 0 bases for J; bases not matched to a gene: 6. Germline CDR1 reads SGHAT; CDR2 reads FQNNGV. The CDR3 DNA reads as TGTGCCAGCAGCTTGTGGACAGGGCAACTGAACACTGAAGCTTTCTTT. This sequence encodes CASSLWTGQLNTEAFF.

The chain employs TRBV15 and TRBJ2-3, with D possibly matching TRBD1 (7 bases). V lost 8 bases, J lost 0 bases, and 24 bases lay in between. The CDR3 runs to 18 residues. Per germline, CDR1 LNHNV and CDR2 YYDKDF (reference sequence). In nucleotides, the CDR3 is TGTGCCACCTCTTCACCCAGGGAGGAGGGGGCTAGCACAGATACGCAGTATTTT. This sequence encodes CATSSPREEGASTDTQYF.

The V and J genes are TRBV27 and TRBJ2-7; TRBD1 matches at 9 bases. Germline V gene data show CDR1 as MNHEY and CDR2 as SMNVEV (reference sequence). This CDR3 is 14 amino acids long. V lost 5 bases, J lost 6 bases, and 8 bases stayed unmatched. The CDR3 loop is CASSPDRGWPEQYF. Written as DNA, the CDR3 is TGTGCCAGCAGTCCGGACAGGGGCTGGCCCGAGCAGTACTTC.

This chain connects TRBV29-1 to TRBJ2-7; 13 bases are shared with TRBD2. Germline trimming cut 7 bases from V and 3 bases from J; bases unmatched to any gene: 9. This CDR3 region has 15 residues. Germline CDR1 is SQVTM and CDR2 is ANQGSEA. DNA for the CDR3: TGCAGCGCTATACTAGCGGGAGGGCCGGGCTACGAGCAGTACTTC. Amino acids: CSAILAGGPGYEQYF.

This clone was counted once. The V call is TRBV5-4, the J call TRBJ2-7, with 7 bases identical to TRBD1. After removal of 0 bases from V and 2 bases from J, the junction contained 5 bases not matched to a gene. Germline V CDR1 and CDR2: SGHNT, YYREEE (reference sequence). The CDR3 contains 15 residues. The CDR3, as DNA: TGTGCCAGCAGCTTGGGTGCGACAGGGCCCTACGAGCAGTACTTC. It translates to CASSLGATGPYEQYF.

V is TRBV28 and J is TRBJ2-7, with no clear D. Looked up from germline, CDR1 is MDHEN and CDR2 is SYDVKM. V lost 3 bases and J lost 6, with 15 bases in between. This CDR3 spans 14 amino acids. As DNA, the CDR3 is TGTGCCAGCAGTTTTGCGGCCGATAGAGGCGAGCAGTACTTC. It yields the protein CASSFAADRGEQYF.

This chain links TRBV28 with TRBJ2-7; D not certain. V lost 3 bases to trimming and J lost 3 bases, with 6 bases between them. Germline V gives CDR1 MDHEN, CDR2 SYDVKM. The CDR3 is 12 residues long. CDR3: CASSFTNYEQYF. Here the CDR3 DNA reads TGTGCCAGCAGTTTCACGAACTACGAGCAGTACTTC.

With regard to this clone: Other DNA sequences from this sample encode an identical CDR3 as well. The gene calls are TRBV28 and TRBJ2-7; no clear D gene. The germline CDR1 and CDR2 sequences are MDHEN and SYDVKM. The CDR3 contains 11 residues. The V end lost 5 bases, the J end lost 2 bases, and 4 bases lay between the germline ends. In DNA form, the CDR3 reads TGTGCCAGCAGTCTGGCCTACGAGCAGTACTTC. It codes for CASSLAYEQYF.

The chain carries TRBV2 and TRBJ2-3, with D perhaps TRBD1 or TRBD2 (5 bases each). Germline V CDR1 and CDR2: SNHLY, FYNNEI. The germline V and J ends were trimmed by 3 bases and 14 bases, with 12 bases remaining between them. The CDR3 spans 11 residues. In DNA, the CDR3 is TGTGCCAGCAGTGATTTGGGGGACCCGTATTTT. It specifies CASSDLGDPYF.

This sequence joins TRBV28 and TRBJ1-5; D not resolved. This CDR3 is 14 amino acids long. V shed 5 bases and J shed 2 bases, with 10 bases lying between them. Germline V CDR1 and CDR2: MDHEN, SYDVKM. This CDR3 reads CASSLRPGNQPQHF. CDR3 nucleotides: TGTGCCAGCAGTCTCCGACCGGGCAATCAGCCCCAGCATTTT.

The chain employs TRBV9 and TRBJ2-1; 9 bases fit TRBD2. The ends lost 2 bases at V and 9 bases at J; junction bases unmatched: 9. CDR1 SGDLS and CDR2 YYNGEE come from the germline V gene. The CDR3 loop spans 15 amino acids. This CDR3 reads CASSVLAGLSGEQFF. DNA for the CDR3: TGTGCCAGCAGCGTCCTAGCGGGATTATCGGGTGAGCAGTTCTTC.

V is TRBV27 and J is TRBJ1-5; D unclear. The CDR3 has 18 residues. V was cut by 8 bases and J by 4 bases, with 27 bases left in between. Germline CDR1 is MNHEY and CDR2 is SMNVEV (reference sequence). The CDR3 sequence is CASSATGVWREENQPQHF. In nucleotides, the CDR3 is TGTGCCAGCTCCGCAACTGGGGTGTGGCGGGAGGAGAATCAGCCCCAGCATTTT.

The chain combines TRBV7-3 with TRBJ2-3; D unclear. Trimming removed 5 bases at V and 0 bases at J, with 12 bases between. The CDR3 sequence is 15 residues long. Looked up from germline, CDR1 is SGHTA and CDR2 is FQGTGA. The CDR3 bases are TGTGCCAGCAGCCGAAAGCACGGCAGCACAGATACGCAGTATTTT. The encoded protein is CASSRKHGSTDTQYF.

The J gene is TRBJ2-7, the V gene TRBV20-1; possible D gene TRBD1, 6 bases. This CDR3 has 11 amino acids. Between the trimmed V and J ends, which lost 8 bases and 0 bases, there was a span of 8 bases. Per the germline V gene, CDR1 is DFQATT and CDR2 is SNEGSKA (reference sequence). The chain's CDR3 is CSSQGSYEQYF. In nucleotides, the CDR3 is TGCAGTTCACAGGGCTCCTACGAGCAGTACTTC.

The CDR3: CASSIGTSGSGTETQYF. As DNA, the CDR3 is TGTGCCAGCAGCATCGGGACTAGCGGGAGCGGGACGGAGACCCAGTACTTC. The gene calls are TRBV7-9 and TRBJ2-5; 14 bases map to TRBD2. After removal of 5 bases from V and 5 bases from J, the junction contained 10 bases not matched to a gene. The CDR3 is 17 residues long. Germline CDR1 SEHNR, CDR2 FQNEAQ (reference sequence).

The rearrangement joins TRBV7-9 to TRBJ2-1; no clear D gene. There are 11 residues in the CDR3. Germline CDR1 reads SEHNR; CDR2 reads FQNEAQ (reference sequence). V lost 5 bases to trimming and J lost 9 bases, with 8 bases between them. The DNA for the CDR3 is TGTGCCAGCAGCCAAGTGGGTGAGCAGTTCTTC. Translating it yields CASSQVGEQFF.

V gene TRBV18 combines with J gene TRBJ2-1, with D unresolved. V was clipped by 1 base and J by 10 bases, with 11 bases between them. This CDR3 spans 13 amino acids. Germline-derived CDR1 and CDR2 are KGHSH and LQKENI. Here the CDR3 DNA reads TGTGCCAGCTCACCACTAACGGGTGACGAGCAGTTCTTC. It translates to CASSPLTGDEQFF.

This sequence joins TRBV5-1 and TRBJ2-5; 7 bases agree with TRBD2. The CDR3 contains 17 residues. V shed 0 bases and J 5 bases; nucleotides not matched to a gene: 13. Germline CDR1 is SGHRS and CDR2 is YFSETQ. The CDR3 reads CASSLAFGGGPYETQYF. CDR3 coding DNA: TGCGCCAGCAGCTTGGCCTTTGGGGGAGGGCCTTACGAGACCCAGTACTTC.

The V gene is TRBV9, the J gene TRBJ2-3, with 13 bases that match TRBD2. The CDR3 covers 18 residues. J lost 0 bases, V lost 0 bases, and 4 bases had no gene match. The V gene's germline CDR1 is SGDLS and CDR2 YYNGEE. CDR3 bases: TGTGCCAGCAGCGTAGCAGGACTAGCGGGAGCTAGCACAGATACGCAGTATTTT. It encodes CASSVAGLAGASTDTQYF.

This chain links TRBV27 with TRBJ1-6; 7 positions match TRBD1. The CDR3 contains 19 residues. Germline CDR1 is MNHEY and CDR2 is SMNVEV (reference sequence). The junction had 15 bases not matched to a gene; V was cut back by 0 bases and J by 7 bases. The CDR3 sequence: CASSLSGTAFGIGNSPLHF. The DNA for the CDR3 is TGTGCCAGCAGTTTATCCGGGACAGCCTTTGGTATCGGCAATTCACCCCTCCACTTT.

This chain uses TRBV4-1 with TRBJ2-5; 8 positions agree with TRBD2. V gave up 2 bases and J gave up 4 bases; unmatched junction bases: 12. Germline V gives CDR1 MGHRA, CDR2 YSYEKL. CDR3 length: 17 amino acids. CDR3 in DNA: TGCGCCAGCAGCCAACTAAGCCTAGCGGGTCTACTAGAGACCCAGTACTTC. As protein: CASSQLSLAGLLETQYF.